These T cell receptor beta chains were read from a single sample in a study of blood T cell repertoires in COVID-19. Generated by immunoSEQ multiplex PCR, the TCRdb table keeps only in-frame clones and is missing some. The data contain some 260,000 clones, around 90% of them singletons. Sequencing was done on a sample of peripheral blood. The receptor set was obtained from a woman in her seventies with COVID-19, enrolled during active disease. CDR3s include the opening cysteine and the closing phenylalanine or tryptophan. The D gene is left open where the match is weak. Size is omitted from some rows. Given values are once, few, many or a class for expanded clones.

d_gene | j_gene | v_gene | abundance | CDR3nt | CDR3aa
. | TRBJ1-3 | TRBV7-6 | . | TGTGCCAGCAGCTTAGGGGCAGCCTCTGGAAACACCATATATTTT | CASSLGAASGNTIYF
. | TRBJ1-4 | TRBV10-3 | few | TGTGCCATCAGTGATCAGCTCGATGTGACACCAACTAATGAAAAACTGTTTTTT | CAISDQLDVTPTNEKLFF
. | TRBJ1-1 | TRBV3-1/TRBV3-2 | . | TGTGCCAGCAGCCAAGTGGTCAGGGCGGAAGCTTTCTTT | CASSQVVRAEAFF
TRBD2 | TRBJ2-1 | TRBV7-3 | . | TGTGCCAGCAGCTTATTTGGCACTAGCGGCTTCCGCTCCTACAATGAGCAGTTCTTC | CASSLFGTSGFRSYNEQFF
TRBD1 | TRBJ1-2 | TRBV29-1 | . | TGCAGCGCTGTCGCCGGGACAGGGGGTCCCTATGGCTACACCTTC | CSAVAGTGGPYGYTF
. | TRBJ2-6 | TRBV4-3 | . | TGCGCCAGCAGCCAAGAAGCGGTTATTAACTCTGGGGCCAACGTCCTGACTTTC | CASSQEAVINSGANVLTF
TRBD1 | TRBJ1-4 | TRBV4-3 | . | TGCGCCAGCAGCCAAGGACAGGGGCTGGCTAATGAAAAACTGTTTTTT | CASSQGQGLANEKLFF
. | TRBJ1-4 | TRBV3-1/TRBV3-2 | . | TGTGCCAGCAGAGCGCGGCTAGCAAGGAGTAATGAAAAACTGTTTTTT | CASRARLARSNEKLFF
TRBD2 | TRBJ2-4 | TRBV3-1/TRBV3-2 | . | TGTGCCACTAGCGGGCGAGGAAGCAAAAACATTCAGTACTTC | CATSGRGSKNIQYF
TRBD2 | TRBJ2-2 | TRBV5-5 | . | TGTGCCAGCAGCTTATCTTTCACTAGCGGGAGACTCGGGGAGCTGTTTTTT | CASSLSFTSGRLGELFF
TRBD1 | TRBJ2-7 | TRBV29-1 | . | TGCAGCGTTGAAACCCAGGGGGCTAACGAGCAGTACTTC | CSVETQGANEQYF
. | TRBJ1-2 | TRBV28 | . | TGTGCCAGCAGAAGACAGCCCTATGGCTACACCTTC | CASRRQPYGYTF
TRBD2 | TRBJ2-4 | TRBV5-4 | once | TGTGCCAGCAGCCGGACTAGCGGGGGGAAAAACATTCAGTACTTC | CASSRTSGGKNIQYF
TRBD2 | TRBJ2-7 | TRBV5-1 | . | TGCGCCAGCGGGCGGGAGGGACCCTACGAGCAGTACTTC | CASGREGPYEQYF
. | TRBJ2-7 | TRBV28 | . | TGTGCCAGCAGTTTGGGGGGGCAGTCTTCCTACGAGCAGTACTTC | CASSLGGQSSYEQYF
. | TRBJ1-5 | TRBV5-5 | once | TGTGCCAGCAGCTTAGATCAGGGGAGTTTTCAGCCCCAGCATTTT | CASSLDQGSFQPQHF
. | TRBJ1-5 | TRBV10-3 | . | TGTGCCACCGGAGGAACCAATAATTTGAATCAGCCCCAGCATTTT | CATGGTNNLNQPQHF
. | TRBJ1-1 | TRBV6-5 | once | TGTGCCAGCAGTTACAAGAGGAACACTGAAGCTTTCTTT | CASSYKRNTEAFF
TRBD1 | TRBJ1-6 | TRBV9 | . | TGTGCCAGCAGCGTTCAGGGGGCTGGTTCACCCCTCCACTTT | CASSVQGAGSPLHF
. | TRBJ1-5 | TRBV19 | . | TGTGCCAGTAGTATTAGGGCAGGGGTATCTTATCAGCCCCAGCATTTT | CASSIRAGVSYQPQHF
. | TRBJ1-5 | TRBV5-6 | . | TGTGCCAGCAGCCGGACACCCGGCCAGCCCCAGCATTTT | CASSRTPGQPQHF
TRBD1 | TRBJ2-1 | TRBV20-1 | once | TGCAGTGCGACAGGGAATGAGCAGTTCTTC | CSATGNEQFF
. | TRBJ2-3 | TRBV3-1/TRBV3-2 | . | TGTGCCAGCAGCCAACAAGCTTACACAGATACGCAGTATTTT | CASSQQAYTDTQYF
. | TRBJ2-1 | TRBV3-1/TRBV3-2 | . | TGTGCCAGCAGCCAACGCAATGAGCAGTTCTTC | CASSQRNEQFF
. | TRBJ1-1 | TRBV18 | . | TGTGCCAGCTCACCACCTAGGGGGAACACTGAAGCTTTCTTT | CASSPPRGNTEAFF
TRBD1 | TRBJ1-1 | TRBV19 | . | TGTGCCAGTAGTATGACAGGGGTGAACACTGAAGCTTTCTTT | CASSMTGVNTEAFF
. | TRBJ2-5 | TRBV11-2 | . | TGTGCCAGCAAACGCCCGGCGGATCAAGAGACCCAGTACTTC | CASKRPADQETQYF
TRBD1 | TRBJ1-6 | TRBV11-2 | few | TGTGCCAGCAGCCAGACAGGGTCCTATAATTCACCCCTCCACTTT | CASSQTGSYNSPLHF
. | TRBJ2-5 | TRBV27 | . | TGTGCCAGCAGTTTTAGGGGAGAGACCCAGTACTTC | CASSFRGETQYF
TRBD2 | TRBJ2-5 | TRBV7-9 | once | TGTGCCAGCAGCCGGACTAGCGGGAGTATCGAGACCCAGTACTTC | CASSRTSGSIETQYF
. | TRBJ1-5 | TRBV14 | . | TGTGCCAGCAGCCAAGATTCTGGGCCGCCCCAGCATTTT | CASSQDSGPPQHF
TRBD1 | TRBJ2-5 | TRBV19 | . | TGTGCCAGTAGTAAGGACAGGGGGCGAGAGACCCAGTACTTC | CASSKDRGRETQYF
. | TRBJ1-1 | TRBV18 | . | TGTGCCAGCTCACCCCAAACTGGCAGGGGAGTCACTGAAGCTTTCTTT | CASSPQTGRGVTEAFF
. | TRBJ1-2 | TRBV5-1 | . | TGCGCCAGCAGCTTGGAAGCAGGGCCCTATGGCTACACCTTC | CASSLEAGPYGYTF